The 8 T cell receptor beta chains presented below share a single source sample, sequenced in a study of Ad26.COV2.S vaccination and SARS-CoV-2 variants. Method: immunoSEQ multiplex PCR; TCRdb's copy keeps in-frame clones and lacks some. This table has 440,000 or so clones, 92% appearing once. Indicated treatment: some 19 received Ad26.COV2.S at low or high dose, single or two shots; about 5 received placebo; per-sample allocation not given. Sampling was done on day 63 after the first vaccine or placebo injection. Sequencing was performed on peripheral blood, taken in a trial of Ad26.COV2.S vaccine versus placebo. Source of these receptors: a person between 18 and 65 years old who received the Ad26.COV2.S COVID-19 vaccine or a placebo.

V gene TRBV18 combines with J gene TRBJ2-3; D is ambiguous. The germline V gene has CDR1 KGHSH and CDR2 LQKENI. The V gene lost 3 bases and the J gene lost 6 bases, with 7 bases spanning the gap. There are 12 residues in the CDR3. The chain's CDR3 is CASSPNRDTQYF. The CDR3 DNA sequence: TGTGCCAGCTCACCCAATCGGGATACGCAGTATTTT.

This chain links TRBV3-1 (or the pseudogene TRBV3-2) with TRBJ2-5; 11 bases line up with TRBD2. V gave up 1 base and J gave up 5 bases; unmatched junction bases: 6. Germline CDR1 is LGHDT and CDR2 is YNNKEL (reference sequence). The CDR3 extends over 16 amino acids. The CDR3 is CASSQAGLAVRETQYF. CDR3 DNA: TGTGCCAGCAGCCAAGCGGGACTAGCGGTCCGGGAGACCCAGTACTTC.

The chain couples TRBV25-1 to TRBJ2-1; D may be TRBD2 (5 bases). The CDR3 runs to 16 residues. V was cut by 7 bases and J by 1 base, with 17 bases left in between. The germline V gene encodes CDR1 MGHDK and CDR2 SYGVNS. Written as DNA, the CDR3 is TGTGCCAGCACCCCGGGAAGGGTAAGGTCCTACAATGAGCAGTTCTTC. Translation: CASTPGRVRSYNEQFF.

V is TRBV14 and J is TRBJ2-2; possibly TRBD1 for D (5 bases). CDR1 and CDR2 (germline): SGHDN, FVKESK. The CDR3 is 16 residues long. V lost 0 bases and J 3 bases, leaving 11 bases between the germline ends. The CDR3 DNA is TGTGCCAGCAGCCAAGATAGAAGGGGCTACACCGGGGAGCTGTTTTTT. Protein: CASSQDRRGYTGELFF.

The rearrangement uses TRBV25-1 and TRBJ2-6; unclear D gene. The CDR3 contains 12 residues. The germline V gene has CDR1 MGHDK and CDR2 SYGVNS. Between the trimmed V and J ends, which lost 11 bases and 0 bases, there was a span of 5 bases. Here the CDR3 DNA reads TGTGCCCCAACCTCTGGGGCCAACGTCCTGACTTTC. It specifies CAPTSGANVLTF.

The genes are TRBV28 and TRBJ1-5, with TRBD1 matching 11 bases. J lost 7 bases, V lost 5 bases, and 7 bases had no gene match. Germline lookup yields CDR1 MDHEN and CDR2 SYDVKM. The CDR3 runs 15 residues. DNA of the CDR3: TGTGCCAGCAGTCCGCCCGGGACAGGGGGACAGCCCCAGCATTTT. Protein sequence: CASSPPGTGGQPQHF.

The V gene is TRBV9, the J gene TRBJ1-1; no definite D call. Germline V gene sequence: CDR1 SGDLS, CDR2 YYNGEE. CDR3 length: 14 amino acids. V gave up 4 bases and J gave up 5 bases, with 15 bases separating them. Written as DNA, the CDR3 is TGTGCCAGCAGCCCCAGGACGGGAGGAACTGAAGCTTTCTTT. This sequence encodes CASSPRTGGTEAFF. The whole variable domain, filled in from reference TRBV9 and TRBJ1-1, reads DSGVTQTPKHLITATGQRVTLRCSPRSGDLSVYWYQQSLDQGLQFLIQYYNGEERAKGNILERFSAQQFPDLHSELNLSSLELGDSALYFCASSPRTGGTEAFFGQGTRLTVV.

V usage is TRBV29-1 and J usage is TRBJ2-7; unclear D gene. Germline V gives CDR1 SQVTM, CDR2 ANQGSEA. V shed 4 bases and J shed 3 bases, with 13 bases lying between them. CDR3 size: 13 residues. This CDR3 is CSVVVWEDYEQYF. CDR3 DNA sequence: TGCAGCGTTGTAGTGTGGGAAGACTACGAGCAGTACTTC.